This entry lists 9 T cell receptor beta chains sequenced from one sample in a study of cytomegalovirus exposure and HLA in healthy donors. PCR used 60 Vbeta primers and 13 Jbeta primers. The protocol was immunoSEQ multiplex PCR, while the TCRdb copy is restricted to in-frame clones and leaves out a portion. The top ten clones hold under 6% of a sample with 140,000 to 150,000 clones, about four fifths of them seen once. Sequencing was done on a sample of PBMCs. The receptors were sampled from a man between 40 and 49 years old in good health and CMV-seronegative.

The chain carries TRBV27 and TRBJ1-2, with 9 nucleotides matching TRBD1. V dropped 5 bases and J dropped 7; count of bases not matched to a gene: 8. The CDR3 runs to 14 residues. Germline V gene lookup returns CDR1 MNHEY and CDR2 SMNVEV (reference sequence). The CDR3 sequence is CASSTATGGVGYTF. In DNA, the CDR3 is TGTGCCAGCAGTACGGCAACAGGGGGCGTTGGCTACACCTTC.

CDR3 coding DNA: TGTGCCAGCAGCCCCGGAGGAGAAGGCTACACCTTC. Translated, it gives CASSPGGEGYTF. The rearrangement links TRBV7-6 to TRBJ1-2; D is uncertain. Trimming removed 5 bases from V and 8 bases from J, with 12 bases in between. The germline V gene encodes CDR1 SGHVS and CDR2 FNYEAQ. The CDR3 runs to 12 residues.

The table lists this clone with a few counts. This rearrangement joins TRBV7-2 to TRBJ1-4; D is unclear. This CDR3 comprises 14 residues. Germline CDR1 and CDR2: SGHTA and FQGNSA. With 1 base removed from V and 5 bases from J, the gap between germline ends came to 8 bases. CDR3 region: CASSLGSKNEKLFF. Here the CDR3 DNA reads TGTGCCAGCAGCTTAGGGAGTAAGAATGAAAAACTGTTTTTT.

This clone was seen a single time. V gene TRBV7-2 combines with J gene TRBJ2-1; 9 bases are a match to TRBD2. CDR3 length equals 16 residues. The germline gives CDR1 SGHTA, CDR2 FQGNSA. After removal of 0 bases from V and 8 bases from J, the junction contained 8 bases not matched to a gene. CDR3 nucleotides: TGTGCCAGCAGCTTAGCGAATAGCCTAGCGGGGTATGAGCAGTTCTTC. Encoded protein: CASSLANSLAGYEQFF.

Comments on this clone: Other nucleotide sequences in the sample specify the same CDR3. V and J are TRBV2 and TRBJ1-6; maybe TRBD1 (5 bases). The CDR3 length is 15 residues. V lost 3 bases to trimming and J lost 1 base, with 7 bases between them. CDR1 SNHLY and CDR2 FYNNEI come from the germline V gene. The DNA for the CDR3 is TGTGCCAGCAGTGACAGGGAATCCTATAATTCACCCCTCCACTTT. Translated, it gives CASSDRESYNSPLHF. The variable domain in full, completed from reference TRBV2 and TRBJ1-6, reads EPEVTQTPSHQVTQMGQEVILRCVPISNHLYFYWYRQILGQKVEFLVSFYNNEISEKSEIFDDQFSVERPDGSNFTLKIRSTKLEDSAMYFCASSDRESYNSPLHFGNGTRLTVT.

This clone was seen more than once but under ten times. J is TRBJ1-2 and V is TRBV7-2, with 7 positions matching TRBD1. V dropped 3 bases and J dropped 3; count of bases not matched to a gene: 4. Germline CDR1 is SGHTA and CDR2 is FQGNSA. This CDR3 has 14 residues. CDR3 nucleotide sequence: TGTGCCAGCAGCTTGCGACAGGGTGACTATGGCTACACCTTC. It codes for CASSLRQGDYGYTF. Filled out from reference TRBV7-2 and TRBJ1-2, the complete variable domain reads GAGVSQSPSNKVTEKGKDVELRCDPISGHTALYWYRQSLGQGLEFLIYFQGNSAPDKSGLPSDRFSAERTGGSVSTLTIQRTQQEDSAVYLCASSLRQGDYGYTFGSGTRLTVV.

This clone was picked up one time. Other DNA sequences in the same sample also yield this CDR3. This chain joins TRBV9 and TRBJ2-7, with D tentatively TRBD2 (5 bases). Trimming took off 0 bases at V and 0 bases at J, with 7 bases between the two ends. This CDR3 is 14 amino acids long. In germline, CDR1 is SGDLS, CDR2 YYNGEE. CDR3 residues: CASSVGGSSYEQYF. The CDR3 DNA follows: TGTGCCAGCAGCGTAGGTGGGAGCTCCTACGAGCAGTACTTC. The full variable domain, its missing parts supplied by reference TRBV9 and TRBJ2-7, is DSGVTQTPKHLITATGQRVTLRCSPRSGDLSVYWYQQSLDQGLQFLIQYYNGEERAKGNILERFSAQQFPDLHSELNLSSLELGDSALYFCASSVGGSSYEQYFGPGTRLTVT.

The chain joins TRBV9 to TRBJ2-1, with 13 bases aligning to TRBD2. CDR1 is SGDLS and CDR2 is YYNGEE in the germline V gene. The length of the CDR3 is 16 residues. The ends lost 5 bases at V and 7 bases at J; junction bases unmatched: 9. The CDR3: CASSPTGTSGVNEQFF. The CDR3 coding sequence is TGTGCCAGCAGTCCCACCGGGACTAGCGGGGTGAATGAGCAGTTCTTC. The entire variable domain, with the rest obtained from reference TRBV9 and TRBJ2-1, is as follows: DSGVTQTPKHLITATGQRVTLRCSPRSGDLSVYWYQQSLDQGLQFLIQYYNGEERAKGNILERFSAQQFPDLHSELNLSSLELGDSALYFCASSPTGTSGVNEQFFGPGTRLTVL.

Points on this clone: The same CDR3 also results from other DNA sequences found in this sample. The chain links TRBV6-5 to TRBJ2-7; the match to TRBD1 covers 9 bases. The ends lost 6 bases at V and 2 bases at J; junction bases unmatched: 2. From germline, CDR1 is MNHEY and CDR2 SVGAGI. The CDR3 runs to 13 residues. The CDR3 sequence: CASRGTGTYEQYF. The CDR3 DNA sequence: TGTGCCAGCAGGGGGACAGGGACCTACGAGCAGTACTTC.